This entry lists 18 T cell receptor beta chains sequenced from one sample in a study of T cell responses to AZD1222 COVID-19 vaccine. The data were produced by immunoSEQ multiplex PCR, yet TCRdb's version contains in-frame clones alone and is incomplete. Of about 120,000 clones listed, roughly 90% are singletons. The material sequenced was peripheral blood, taken 28 days after the second dose of the MenACWY control vaccine. The source is an adult who received the MenACWY meningococcal vaccine as a control.

The chain recombines TRBV18 with TRBJ2-5, with D unresolved. The CDR3 has 15 residues. CDR1 is KGHSH and CDR2 is LQKENI in the germline V gene. The V and J ends lost 5 bases and 2 bases respectively, with 15 bases between them. The CDR3 region is CASSNVADRQETQYF. CDR3 nucleotide sequence: TGTGCCAGCTCAAACGTGGCAGATCGACAAGAGACCCAGTACTTC.

V is TRBV4-1 and J is TRBJ2-3; 10 positions agree with TRBD2. Germline V gene sequence: CDR1 MGHRA, CDR2 YSYEKL. V shed 5 bases, J shed 0 bases, and the junction held 5 bases outside the gene matches. This CDR3 is built from 16 residues. This chain's CDR3 is CASSSLAGASTDTQYF. The CDR3, as DNA: TGCGCCAGCAGCTCCCTAGCGGGGGCGAGCACAGATACGCAGTATTTT.

This clone appeared a few times. The genes are TRBV5-1 and TRBJ2-2; 8 nucleotides match TRBD1. Looked up from germline, CDR1 is SGHRS and CDR2 is YFSETQ. V lost 4 bases to trimming and J lost 5 bases; unmatched junction nucleotides: 10. The CDR3 loop spans 16 amino acids. CDR3 protein: CASSLSGQAGTGELFF. CDR3 DNA sequence: TGCGCCAGCAGCCTATCGGGACAGGCGGGGACCGGGGAGCTGTTTTTT.

J is TRBJ1-2 and V is TRBV6-5, with TRBD1 matching over 7 bases. From germline, CDR1 is MNHEY and CDR2 SVGAGI. Trimming took 5 bases from V and 1 from J; bases not matched to a gene: 1. The CDR3 contains 13 residues. The CDR3 loop reads CASSRQGNYGYTF. The CDR3 bases are TGTGCCAGCAGTCGACAGGGTAACTATGGCTACACCTTC.

V and J are TRBV4-2 and TRBJ2-3; 14 nucleotides line up with TRBD2. In germline, CDR1 is LGHNA, CDR2 YNFKEQ. The CDR3 has 17 amino acids. V lost 5 bases and J lost 3; bases outside the gene matches: 7. CDR3 coding DNA: TGTGCCAGCAGCATTGGACTAGCGGGGGGTTTGACAGATACGCAGTATTTT. Translating gives CASSIGLAGGLTDTQYF.

J is TRBJ1-1 and V is TRBV28; unclear D gene. The ends were cut back, 6 bases at V and 8 bases at J, with 13 bases in the middle. CDR3 length: 12 residues. Germline V CDR1 and CDR2: MDHEN, SYDVKM. The CDR3 loop is CASSPLLGEAFF. The CDR3 bases are TGTGCCAGCAGCCCGCTGTTAGGGGAAGCTTTCTTT.

The chain uses TRBV5-8 and TRBJ1-6; 7 bases line up with TRBD1. V dropped 3 bases and J dropped 8; count of bases not matched to a gene: 8. CDR1 and CDR2 from the germline V gene are SGHTS and YDEGEE. CDR3 length: 15 amino acids. The CDR3 coding sequence is TGTGCCAGCAGCTCCAAAGGGACAGTGTATTCACCCCTCCACTTT. Translated, it gives CASSSKGTVYSPLHF.

The genes are TRBV5-4 and TRBJ2-7, with TRBD1 matching 7 bases. The junction had 15 bases not matched to a gene; V was cut back by 4 bases and J by 2 bases. The germline gives CDR1 SGHNT, CDR2 YYREEE (reference sequence). CDR3 size: 17 residues. CDR3 nucleotide sequence: TGTGCCAGCAGCCCGAAAGGCCAGGGGGTAGGGACCTACGAGCAGTACTTC. Translated: CASSPKGQGVGTYEQYF. Looking up the rest from reference TRBV5-4 and TRBJ2-7 gives the full variable domain: ETGVTQSPTHLIKTRGQQVTLRCSSQSGHNTVSWYQQALGQGPQFIFQYYREEENGRGNFPPRFSGLQFPNYSSELNVNALELDDSALYLCASSPKGQGVGTYEQYFGPGTRLTVT.

This sequence joins TRBV5-1 and TRBJ1-5; D perhaps matches TRBD1 (6 bases). Trimming removed 0 bases at V and 1 base at J, with 8 bases between. The CDR3 sequence is 15 residues long. Germline V gives CDR1 SGHRS, CDR2 YFSETQ. The CDR3 loop reads CASSLGTGSNQPQHF. The DNA for the CDR3 is TGCGCCAGCAGCTTGGGAACAGGGAGCAATCAGCCCCAGCATTTT.

The chain combines TRBV7-2 with TRBJ2-5, with D possibly matching TRBD2 (6 bases). CDR1 is SGHTA, CDR2 FQGNSA, per germline. This CDR3 has 14 amino acids. Trimming stripped 8 bases from V and 5 bases from J, with 18 bases between. The CDR3 DNA is TGTGCCAGCTCAATTGGACTACACATCGAGACCCAGTACTTC. Protein sequence: CASSIGLHIETQYF.

The genes are TRBV28 and TRBJ2-5; no firm D call. Germline V gene lookup returns CDR1 MDHEN and CDR2 SYDVKM. The CDR3 is 13 residues long. Trimming shortened V by 4 bases and J by 5 bases, and 11 bases separated the two germline ends. CDR3 loop: CASSSRDRETQYF. The DNA for the CDR3 is TGTGCCAGCAGTTCGAGAGACCGGGAGACCCAGTACTTC.

This clone was observed a few times. The chain's CDR3 is CASSGQPRGGYTF. The CDR3 DNA is TGTGCCAGCAGTGGGCAGCCGAGGGGTGGCTACACCTTC. The V and J genes are TRBV2 and TRBJ1-2, with D possibly being TRBD1 (5 bases). Germline CDR1 reads SNHLY; CDR2 reads FYNNEI. This CDR3 has 13 residues. V was clipped by 4 bases and J by 7 bases, with 13 bases between them.

This chain uses TRBV19 with TRBJ2-7, with D perhaps TRBD1 (5 bases). From germline, CDR1 is LNHDA and CDR2 SQIVND (reference sequence). V shed 6 bases and J shed 0 bases, with 12 bases lying between them. This CDR3 contains 14 residues. CDR3 DNA: TGTGCCAGTAGAGGGCAGGGCCTCTCCTACGAGCAGTACTTC. It encodes CASRGQGLSYEQYF.

This clone was seen a single time. The chain has TRBV11-2 and TRBJ1-1; no clear D gene. From germline, CDR1 is SGHAT and CDR2 FQNNGV. The CDR3 totals 15 residues. Trimming took 5 bases from V and 0 from J, leaving 13 bases between them. CDR3 DNA: TGTGCCAGCAGCGTTAGGGCGGGGATGAACACTGAAGCTTTCTTT. Protein sequence: CASSVRAGMNTEAFF.

The V call is TRBV18, the J call TRBJ2-1, with unresolved D. Trimming pared 3 bases from V and 3 bases from J, leaving 6 bases between. Germline V CDR1 and CDR2: KGHSH, LQKENI. There are 13 residues in the CDR3. CDR3 coding DNA: TGTGCCAGCTCACCCTCGATCTACAATGAGCAGTTCTTC. Its protein product is CASSPSIYNEQFF.

V gene TRBV2 combines with J gene TRBJ2-7, with D perhaps TRBD1 (6 bases). The germline CDR1 and CDR2 sequences are SNHLY and FYNNEI. This CDR3 is built from 13 residues. Trimming removed 8 bases at V and 3 bases at J, with 14 bases between. In DNA, the CDR3 is TGTGCCAGCGCGACAGGAAAGGGCTACGAGCAGTACTTC. Amino acid sequence: CASATGKGYEQYF.

The gene calls are TRBV12-3 or TRBV12-4 and TRBJ1-2; no firm D call. The CDR3 has 12 amino acids. Trimming stripped 5 bases from V and 2 bases from J, with 6 bases between. CDR3 amino acids: CASSTTNYGYTF. DNA for the CDR3: TGTGCCAGCAGTACAACAAACTATGGCTACACCTTC.

The rearrangement links TRBV6-5 to TRBJ2-3; D is perhaps TRBD1 (6 bases). Germline V gene lookup returns CDR1 MNHEY and CDR2 SVGAGI. This CDR3 is built from 12 residues. V lost 5 bases and J 9 bases, leaving 12 bases between the germline ends. The CDR3 is CASSTPGVTQYF. The CDR3 DNA reads TGTGCCAGCAGTACCCCAGGGGTCACGCAGTATTTT.